This T cell receptor (beta chain) was obtained from a study of T cells after yellow fever vaccination. TCRdb re-called the 5' RACE reads through MiXCR, storing one row per CDR3 protein. This repertoire shows roughly 400,000 distinct CDR3 sequences, around 20% found once; its top ten account for over 15%. The CDR3 runs 13 residues. Germline V gives CDR1 SGHAT, CDR2 FQDESV (reference sequence). The J segment lost 9 bases and the V segment lost 3 bases, leaving 4 bases of the junction unmatched. In this sample, this clonotype turned up a few times. The receptor's source is a man between 18 and 29 years old who received the YFV17D yellow fever vaccine. The rearrangement uses TRBV11-1 and TRBJ2-1; 8 bases fit TRBD2. Source: PBMCs, taken before the yellow fever booster vaccination. The CDR3 DNA follows: TGTGCCAGCAGCTTGGGGCGGGGGGCTGAGCAGTTCTTC. The encoded protein is CASSLGRGAEQFF.